The sequence of this T cell receptor (beta chain) was determined in a study of regulatory T cells in long-lasting Graves disease. Time point in this sample: newly diagnosed GD, antithyroid drugs for less than 3 months. Isolated PBMC RNA provided the starting material for the TCR library. Study outcomes and limitations: Peripheral blood was the sole material, not thyroid tissue.

The germline gives CDR1 SQVTM, CDR2 ANQGSEA. The CDR3 runs to 10 residues. V was clipped by 4 bases and J by 7 bases, with 7 bases between them. At least ten counts were recorded for this clonotype. Its antigen remains unknown. Arm-PCR of CDR3 regions with iRepertoire HTBI primers generated TCR beta libraries. Source study methods: From all samples, identification returned some 13 TRBJ and just over 60 TRBV segments. From the multiplex PCR reads, TCRdb called clonotypes with MiXCR, one entry per CDR3 protein. TCRdb, not the authors, supplied the V and J calls. The profile covers about 400,000 distinct CDR3 sequences, with approximately 16% appearing a single time and roughly 7.7% taken by the ten largest. The sample also formed part of further work on T cells in Graves' hyperthyroidism and ophthalmopathy. That report notes: The HTBI primer set drove a first-round RT-PCR of the TCR CDR3.

This chain uses TRBV29-1 with TRBJ1-1; D remains unclear. This receptor was taken from a woman aged 40 to 50 with Graves disease. Sequencing was performed on peripheral blood mononuclear cells (PBMCs), taken at new diagnosis, from a patient treated with antithyroid drugs. The CDR3 bases are TGCAGCGTTGGGTCCTTTGAAGCTTTCTTT. It translates to CSVGSFEAFF.